Listed below are T cell receptor beta chains from one sample, sequenced in a study of vaccination and CD4 T cells after COVID-19. TCRdb fed the PCR reads into MiXCR, producing one record per CDR3 protein. The sample carries under 9,000 distinct CDR3 sequences, around 70% recorded once. The antigens these receptors bind are not known. Sequences were obtained from CD4+ T cells from blood, cultured in vitro. The receptors derive from a human donor who had recovered from COVID-19. CDR3s include the opening cysteine and the closing phenylalanine or tryptophan. Each record gives: D gene, J gene, V gene, clone size, CDR3 protein, CDR3 DNA. D genes are given only for firm matches. Clone sizes are given selectively: once, few, many, or a class where the clone is expanded.

d_call: .
j_call: TRBJ1-5
v_call: TRBV10-2
clone_size: few
cdr3_aa: CASSESGQGPNQPQHF
cdr3_nt: TGCGCCAGCAGTGAGTCGGGGCAGGGGCCCAATCAGCCCCAGCATTTT

d_call: TRBD1
j_call: TRBJ1-5
v_call: TRBV6-2/TRBV6-3
clone_size: .
cdr3_aa: CAAQGSRNQPQHF
cdr3_nt: TGTGCCGCACAGGGGAGTCGCAATCAGCCCCAGCATTTT

d_call: .
j_call: TRBJ1-2
v_call: TRBV7-2
clone_size: .
cdr3_aa: CASSPGQHYGYTF
cdr3_nt: TGTGCCAGCAGCCCAGGGCAGCACTATGGCTACACCTTC

d_call: TRBD1
j_call: TRBJ1-1
v_call: TRBV19
clone_size: .
cdr3_aa: CASTQGAQAFF
cdr3_nt: TGTGCCAGCACACAGGGGGCTCAAGCTTTCTTT

d_call: TRBD2
j_call: TRBJ2-1
v_call: TRBV7-8
clone_size: .
cdr3_aa: CASRLTGLAGGMNEQFF
cdr3_nt: TGTGCCAGCAGACTAACGGGGCTGGCGGGGGGGATGAATGAGCAGTTCTTC

d_call: TRBD1
j_call: TRBJ1-3
v_call: TRBV15
clone_size: .
cdr3_aa: CATSRGGQGASSGNTIYF
cdr3_nt: TGTGCCACCAGCAGAGGAGGACAGGGGGCATCCTCTGGAAACACCATATATTTT

d_call: TRBD1
j_call: TRBJ2-7
v_call: TRBV19
clone_size: .
cdr3_aa: CASSASGTGNHEQYF
cdr3_nt: TGTGCCAGTAGTGCCTCCGGGACAGGGAACCACGAGCAGTACTTC

d_call: .
j_call: TRBJ1-1
v_call: TRBV6-2/TRBV6-3
clone_size: .
cdr3_aa: CASSYNYEARGAFF
cdr3_nt: TGTGCCAGCAGTTACAATTATGAGGCCCGGGGAGCTTTCTTT

d_call: .
j_call: TRBJ2-1
v_call: TRBV19
clone_size: .
cdr3_aa: CASSIARYNEQFF
cdr3_nt: TGTGCCAGTAGTATAGCCCGATACAATGAGCAGTTCTTC

d_call: .
j_call: TRBJ2-3
v_call: TRBV24-1
clone_size: few
cdr3_aa: CATSDSRGRGDTQYF
cdr3_nt: TGTGCCACCAGTGATTCCAGGGGACGGGGAGATACGCAGTATTTT

d_call: .
j_call: TRBJ2-3
v_call: TRBV4-1
clone_size: .
cdr3_aa: CASSQLGGSTDTQYF
cdr3_nt: TGCGCCAGCAGCCAATTGGGAGGTAGCACAGATACGCAGTATTTT

d_call: TRBD1
j_call: TRBJ2-2
v_call: TRBV10-3
clone_size: once
cdr3_aa: CAIRSGTGSGELFF
cdr3_nt: TGTGCCATCAGATCCGGGACAGGGTCCGGGGAGCTGTTTTTT

d_call: .
j_call: TRBJ1-2
v_call: TRBV5-4
clone_size: .
cdr3_aa: CASSPRTENYGYTF
cdr3_nt: TGTGCCAGCAGCCCTCGTACCGAGAACTATGGCTACACCTTC

d_call: TRBD2
j_call: TRBJ2-1
v_call: TRBV19
clone_size: .
cdr3_aa: CASSILAGTLGEQFF
cdr3_nt: TGTGCCAGTTCCATCCTAGCGGGGACTCTAGGGGAGCAGTTCTTC

d_call: TRBD1
j_call: TRBJ2-1
v_call: TRBV19
clone_size: once
cdr3_aa: CASSMGRGIYNEQFF
cdr3_nt: TGTGCCAGTAGTATGGGCAGGGGGATCTACAATGAGCAGTTCTTC

d_call: .
j_call: TRBJ1-2
v_call: TRBV20-1
clone_size: .
cdr3_aa: CSAPKRSNYGYTF
cdr3_nt: TGCAGTGCTCCCAAACGGAGTAACTATGGCTACACCTTC

d_call: .
j_call: TRBJ1-2
v_call: TRBV7-9
clone_size: once
cdr3_aa: CASSSAGANYGYTF
cdr3_nt: TGTGCCAGCAGCTCCGCGGGGGCTAACTATGGCTACACCTTC

d_call: .
j_call: TRBJ2-2
v_call: TRBV20-1
clone_size: .
cdr3_aa: CSARPSGGYTGELFF
cdr3_nt: TGCAGTGCCAGACCGTCGGGGGGCTACACCGGGGAGCTGTTTTTT

d_call: .
j_call: TRBJ1-6
v_call: TRBV6-1
clone_size: .
cdr3_aa: CASSEAVWRGPFGSPLHF
cdr3_nt: TGTGCCAGCAGTGAAGCGGTTTGGAGGGGCCCTTTTGGTTCACCCCTCCACTTT

d_call: .
j_call: TRBJ2-3
v_call: TRBV7-9
clone_size: once
cdr3_aa: CASSPRGGTDTQYF
cdr3_nt: TGTGCCAGCAGCCCCAGGGGCGGGACCGATACGCAGTATTTT

d_call: .
j_call: TRBJ1-5
v_call: TRBV6-1
clone_size: .
cdr3_aa: CASREWSNQPQHF
cdr3_nt: TGTGCCAGCAGGGAATGGAGCAATCAGCCCCAGCATTTT

d_call: .
j_call: TRBJ1-1
v_call: TRBV6-1
clone_size: once
cdr3_aa: CASSREGSLNTEAFF
cdr3_nt: TGTGCCAGCAGCCGGGAGGGCAGTTTGAACACTGAAGCTTTCTTT

d_call: .
j_call: TRBJ2-5
v_call: TRBV7-2
clone_size: .
cdr3_aa: CASSLRGRAETQYF
cdr3_nt: TGTGCCAGCAGCTTACGGGGGAGAGCAGAGACCCAGTACTTC

d_call: .
j_call: TRBJ2-5
v_call: TRBV10-1
clone_size: few
cdr3_aa: CASSRDFQETQYF
cdr3_nt: TGCGCCAGCAGTCGGGACTTCCAAGAGACCCAGTACTTC

d_call: .
j_call: TRBJ1-6
v_call: TRBV19
clone_size: .
cdr3_aa: CASSPQDSSYNSPLHF
cdr3_nt: TGTGCCAGTAGCCCCCAGGACAGCTCCTATAATTCACCCCTCCACTTT

d_call: .
j_call: TRBJ2-7
v_call: TRBV7-8
clone_size: .
cdr3_aa: CASSLETGYSLYEQYF
cdr3_nt: TGTGCCAGCAGCTTAGAAACAGGGTATTCTCTTTACGAGCAGTACTTC

d_call: .
j_call: TRBJ1-2
v_call: TRBV9
clone_size: .
cdr3_aa: CASSAAGQAGYTF
cdr3_nt: TGTGCCAGCAGCGCCGCGGGTCAGGCTGGCTACACCTTC

d_call: .
j_call: TRBJ1-3
v_call: TRBV7-2
clone_size: .
cdr3_aa: CASSGTGRSGNTIYF
cdr3_nt: TGTGCCAGCAGCGGTACAGGGAGATCTGGAAACACCATATATTTT

d_call: TRBD2
j_call: TRBJ2-7
v_call: TRBV20-1
clone_size: .
cdr3_aa: CSARDGTSGSEQYF
cdr3_nt: TGCAGTGCTAGAGACGGGACTAGCGGGAGCGAGCAGTACTTC

d_call: .
j_call: TRBJ1-5
v_call: TRBV7-9
clone_size: .
cdr3_aa: CASSMYAGSQPQHF
cdr3_nt: TGTGCCAGCAGCATGTACGCTGGAAGTCAGCCCCAGCATTTT

d_call: .
j_call: TRBJ1-2
v_call: TRBV6-1
clone_size: .
cdr3_aa: CASNSLGSGSNYGYTF
cdr3_nt: TGTGCCAGTAATTCCCTGGGCAGCGGGTCTAACTATGGCTACACCTTC

d_call: .
j_call: TRBJ1-1
v_call: TRBV11-3
clone_size: .
cdr3_aa: CASSTQVNTEAFF
cdr3_nt: TGTGCCAGCAGCACACAGGTGAACACTGAAGCTTTCTTT

d_call: TRBD1
j_call: TRBJ1-3
v_call: TRBV20-1
clone_size: .
cdr3_aa: CSARNRGMGGNTIYF
cdr3_nt: TGCAGTGCTAGAAACAGGGGAATGGGGGGAAACACCATATATTTT

d_call: .
j_call: TRBJ2-3
v_call: TRBV25-1
clone_size: .
cdr3_aa: CASSARITGTGADTQYF
cdr3_nt: TGTGCCAGCAGTGCTCGTATAACCGGGACTGGCGCAGATACGCAGTATTTT

d_call: .
j_call: TRBJ1-6
v_call: TRBV7-8
clone_size: .
cdr3_aa: CASSLDTGSPLHF
cdr3_nt: TGTGCCAGCAGCTTAGATACCGGTTCACCCCTCCACTTT

d_call: .
j_call: TRBJ2-7
v_call: TRBV6-2/TRBV6-3
clone_size: .
cdr3_aa: CASSYSIRGNPYEQYF
cdr3_nt: TGTGCCAGCAGTTACTCGATACGGGGGAACCCCTACGAGCAGTACTTC

d_call: TRBD1
j_call: TRBJ2-2
v_call: TRBV20-1
clone_size: .
cdr3_aa: CSAARTGGNTGELFF
cdr3_nt: TGCAGTGCAGCACGGACAGGGGGGAACACCGGGGAGCTGTTTTTT

d_call: .
j_call: TRBJ1-5
v_call: TRBV19
clone_size: .
cdr3_aa: CASSTGPTAGNQPQHF
cdr3_nt: TGTGCCAGTAGTACAGGACCGACGGCTGGCAATCAGCCCCAGCATTTT

d_call: TRBD1
j_call: TRBJ1-1
v_call: TRBV5-1
clone_size: .
cdr3_aa: CASSVGQSTEAFF
cdr3_nt: TGCGCCAGCAGCGTGGGACAGAGCACTGAAGCTTTCTTT

d_call: .
j_call: TRBJ1-2
v_call: TRBV5-6
clone_size: .
cdr3_aa: CASRSRGANYGYTF
cdr3_nt: TGTGCCAGCAGGTCGAGGGGGGCTAACTATGGCTACACCTTC

d_call: TRBD1
j_call: TRBJ2-2
v_call: TRBV20-1
clone_size: .
cdr3_aa: CSARRDSGNTGELFF
cdr3_nt: TGCAGTGCTAGAAGGGACAGTGGGAACACCGGGGAGCTGTTTTTT

d_call: .
j_call: TRBJ1-2
v_call: TRBV28
clone_size: .
cdr3_aa: CASSFKTGGGYGYTF
cdr3_nt: TGTGCCAGCAGCTTCAAGACGGGGGGTGGGTATGGCTACACCTTC

d_call: TRBD2
j_call: TRBJ2-3
v_call: TRBV20-1
clone_size: .
cdr3_aa: CSARDSSSGGYDTQYF
cdr3_nt: TGCAGTGCTAGAGATTCCAGTAGCGGGGGGTACGATACGCAGTATTTT

d_call: .
j_call: TRBJ2-7
v_call: TRBV7-9
clone_size: .
cdr3_aa: CASRSDSYEQYF
cdr3_nt: TGTGCCAGCAGGTCCGACAGCTACGAGCAGTACTTC

d_call: .
j_call: TRBJ1-2
v_call: TRBV19
clone_size: .
cdr3_aa: CASTDSTGFYGYTF
cdr3_nt: TGTGCCAGTACCGATTCGACAGGCTTCTATGGCTACACCTTC